This T cell receptor (beta chain) was profiled in a study of blood T cell repertoires in COVID-19. For the study at large: Acute-phase and convalescent COVID-19 samples originated in the United States, Italy and Spain. Sources were T cells, B-cell-depleted T cells, or PBMCs; the material itself was cDNA or gDNA.

Profiling relied on immunoSEQ multiplex PCR, and the TCRdb table lists in-frame clones only, not all of them. Of some 240,000 clones listed, around 83% are singletons. Germline V gives CDR1 MNHEY, CDR2 SVGEGT. V was trimmed by 5 bases and J by 3 bases, leaving 18 bases between them. The length of the CDR3 is 16 residues. The V and J genes are TRBV6-2 or TRBV6-3 and TRBJ2-3; a possible D gene is TRBD1 (6 bases). This TCR came from a woman aged 60-75 years with active or convalescent COVID-19. What was sequenced was peripheral blood. The CDR3 bases are TGTGCCAGCAGTCGAGGAACAGGGCTAAGGACAGATACGCAGTATTTT. Amino acids: CASSRGTGLRTDTQYF.